Listed here is a single T cell receptor (beta chain). The antigen is undetermined. The assay was immunoSEQ multiplex PCR, and TCRdb's table has in-frame clones only and misses some. This repertoire shows under 200,000 clones, about four fifths found once; its top ten account for 3.5% to 5.5%. The sample originates from a study of cytotoxic CD8 clonotypes in ibrutinib-treated CLL. Study-level background: After a median of about 70 months, around 15 patients stayed remitted and about twelve progressed; responses had been partial in about 24 and complete in 2. A mean of approximately 260,000 productive templates and just under 95,000 productive rearrangements was obtained per sample. Study-wide findings and caveats: Before falling back toward baseline at progression, clonality had risen at the time of ibrutinib response. Pretreatment clonality was elevated relative to age-matched healthy donors and paralleled circulating CD8+ T-cell counts.

Trimming stripped 5 bases from V and 2 bases from J, with 10 bases between. This CDR3 region has 14 residues. The germline CDR1 and CDR2 sequences are LNHDA and SQIVND (reference sequence). The source of this sequence is a human donor with chronic lymphocytic leukemia. V usage is TRBV19 and J usage is TRBJ1-3, with D maybe TRBD1 (5 bases). This specimen was PBMCs, taken after 24 months of ibrutinib treatment. The CDR3 DNA sequence: TGTGCCAGTAGTGGGGGGGTGCCTGGAAACACCATATATTTT. Protein sequence: CASSGGVPGNTIYF. Together with reference TRBV19 and TRBJ1-3, the CDR3 gives the full variable domain: DGGITQSPKYLFRKEGQNVTLSCEQNLNHDAMYWYRQDPGQGLRLIYYSQIVNDFQKGDIAEGYSVSREKKESFPLTVTSAQKNPTAFYLCASSGGVPGNTIYFGEGSWLTVV.